A selection of T cell receptor beta chains follows, all from one sample in a study of blood T cell repertoires in COVID-19. Sequencing was performed with immunoSEQ multiplex PCR; in TCRdb, only in-frame clones are kept and a portion is missing. This table holds about 380,000 clones, 85% found once. Sequences were obtained from peripheral blood. Receptor source: a woman between 18 and 29 years old with acute or convalescent COVID-19. Each CDR3 is given with its conserved first and last residue. D genes are given only for firm matches. Size is stated for part of the rows, as once, few or many counts, or as a class when the clone is expanded.

abundance	d_gene	len	v_gene	j_gene	CDR3aa	CDR3nt
.	TRBD1	16	TRBV2	TRBJ1-5	CASSEARGQGGQPQHF	TGTGCCAGCAGTGAAGCGCGTGGACAGGGTGGTCAGCCCCAGCATTTT
once	TRBD1	17	TRBV9	TRBJ1-4	CASSVRGGGQGEEKLFF	TGTGCCAGCAGCGTAAGGGGTGGAGGACAGGGGGAAGAAAAACTGTTTTTT
once	.	14	TRBV27	TRBJ2-7	CASSLGAQGIEQYF	TGTGCCAGCAGTTTAGGCGCTCAGGGTATCGAGCAGTACTTC
once	TRBD2	16	TRBV4-2	TRBJ2-3	CASSPGTSGGAGTQYF	TGTGCCAGCAGCCCCGGGACTAGCGGGGGGGCCGGTACGCAGTATTTT
once	.	15	TRBV9	TRBJ1-3	CASSETALTGNTIYF	TGTGCCAGCAGCGAGACAGCTTTGACTGGAAACACCATATATTTT
.	TRBD2	15	TRBV6-5	TRBJ2-5	CASRRLAGAGETQYF	TGTGCCAGCAGACGACTAGCGGGAGCCGGAGAGACCCAGTACTTC
.	.	13	TRBV4-1	TRBJ1-1	CASSQDSGREAFF	TGCGCCAGCAGCCAAGATAGCGGTCGTGAAGCTTTCTTT
.	.	12	TRBV30	TRBJ1-1	CAWSRQNTEAFF	TGTGCCTGGAGTAGACAAAACACTGAAGCTTTCTTT
few	.	15	TRBV19	TRBJ2-7	CASSIFAGSNYEQYF	TGTGCCAGTAGTATATTTGCAGGATCAAATTACGAGCAGTACTTC
once	.	12	TRBV30	TRBJ1-2	CACGEGLYGYTF	TGTGCCTGCGGGGAGGGACTGTATGGCTACACCTTC
.	.	12	TRBV5-6	TRBJ1-5	CASSLLEQPQHF	TGTGCCAGCAGCCTTCTGGAGCAGCCCCAGCATTTT
.	.	15	TRBV10-3	TRBJ1-5	CAISEPGQTNQPQHF	TGTGCCATCAGTGAGCCAGGACAGACTAATCAGCCCCAGCATTTT
.	.	14	TRBV27	TRBJ1-2	CASSFRGGEYGYTF	TGTGCCAGCAGTTTTCGGGGAGGGGAGTATGGCTACACCTTC
once	TRBD2	16	TRBV27	TRBJ2-7	CASSPGLERPVYEQYF	TGTGCCAGCAGTCCCGGACTAGAACGACCAGTCTACGAGCAGTACTTC
.	TRBD2	15	TRBV11-2	TRBJ2-2	CASRGLAGGPGELFF	TGTGCCAGCAGAGGACTAGCGGGAGGGCCGGGGGAGCTGTTTTTT
.	TRBD1	12	TRBV10-1	TRBJ1-1	CASMGTGTEAFF	TGCGCCAGCATGGGGACAGGCACTGAAGCTTTCTTT
.	.	11	TRBV30	TRBJ1-2	CAWSYEDGYTF	TGTGCCTGGAGTTACGAGGATGGCTACACCTTC
.	.	14	TRBV10-3	TRBJ2-4	CAISDRVGKNIQYF	TGTGCCATCAGTGACAGGGTTGGCAAAAACATTCAGTACTTC
.	.	13	TRBV4-1	TRBJ1-2	CASSPTVGGGYTF	TGCGCCAGCAGCCCGACAGTGGGAGGCGGCTACACCTTC
.	.	13	TRBV24-1	TRBJ1-1	CATSDPGGTEAFF	TGTGCCACCAGTGACCCGGGGGGCACTGAAGCTTTCTTT
.	.	14	TRBV7-2	TRBJ1-3	CASSPDSSGNTIYF	TGTGCCAGCTCCCCGGACAGCTCTGGAAACACCATATATTTT
.	.	16	TRBV19	TRBJ1-3	CASSIDRTAGRNTIYF	TGTGCCAGTAGTATAGATCGGACAGCCGGAAGAAACACCATATATTTT